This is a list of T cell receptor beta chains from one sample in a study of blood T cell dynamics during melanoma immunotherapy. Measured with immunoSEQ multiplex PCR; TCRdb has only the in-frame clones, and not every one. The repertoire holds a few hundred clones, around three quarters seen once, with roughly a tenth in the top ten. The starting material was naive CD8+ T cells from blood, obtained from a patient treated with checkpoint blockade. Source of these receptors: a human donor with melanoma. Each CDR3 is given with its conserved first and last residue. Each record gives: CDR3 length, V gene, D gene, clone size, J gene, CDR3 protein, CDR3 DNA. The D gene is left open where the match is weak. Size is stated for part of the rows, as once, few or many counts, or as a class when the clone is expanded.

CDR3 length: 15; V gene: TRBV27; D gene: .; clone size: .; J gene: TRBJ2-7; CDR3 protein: CASSIAQGSSYEQYF; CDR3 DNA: TGTGCCAGCAGCATCGCACAGGGAAGCTCCTACGAGCAGTACTTC
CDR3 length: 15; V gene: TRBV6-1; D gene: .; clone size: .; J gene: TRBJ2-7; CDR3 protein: CASSVESSSAYEQYF; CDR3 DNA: TGTGCCAGCAGTGTAGAAAGTTCTAGCGCCTACGAGCAGTACTTC
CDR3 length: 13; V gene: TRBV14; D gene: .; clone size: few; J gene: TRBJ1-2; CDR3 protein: CASSQETAYGYTF; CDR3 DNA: TGTGCCAGCAGCCAAGAAACAGCTTATGGCTACACCTTC
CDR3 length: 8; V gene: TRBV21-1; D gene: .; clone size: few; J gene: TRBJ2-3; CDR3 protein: CASLKGTF; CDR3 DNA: TGTGCCAGCCTAAAAGGGACGTTT
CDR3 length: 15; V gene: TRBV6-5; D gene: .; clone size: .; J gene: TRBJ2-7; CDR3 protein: CASSTLTEASYEQYF; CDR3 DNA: TGTGCCAGCAGTACCCTGACGGAAGCTTCCTACGAGCAGTACTTC
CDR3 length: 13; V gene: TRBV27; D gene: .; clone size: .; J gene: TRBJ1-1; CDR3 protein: CASSLDLGAEAFF; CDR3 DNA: TGTGCCAGCAGTTTAGATCTTGGCGCTGAAGCTTTCTTT
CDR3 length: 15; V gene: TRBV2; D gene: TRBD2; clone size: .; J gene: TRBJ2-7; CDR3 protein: CASRGEAGDGLEQYF; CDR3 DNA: TGTGCCAGCAGGGGGGAGGCGGGAGACGGACTCGAGCAGTACTTC
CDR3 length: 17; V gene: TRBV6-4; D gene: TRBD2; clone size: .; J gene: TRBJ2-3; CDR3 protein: CASRKRRAGGRTDTQYF; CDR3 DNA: TGTGCCAGCAGGAAACGTCGAGCGGGGGGGCGCACAGATACGCAGTATTTT
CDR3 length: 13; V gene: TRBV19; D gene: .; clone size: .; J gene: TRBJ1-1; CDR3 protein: CASSIPGGAEAFF; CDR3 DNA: TGTGCCAGTAGTATTCCCGGGGGAGCTGAAGCTTTCTTT
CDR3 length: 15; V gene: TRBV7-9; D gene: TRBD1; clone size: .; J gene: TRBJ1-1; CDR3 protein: CASSHPGQGTTEAFF; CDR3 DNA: TGTGCCAGCAGCCACCCCGGACAGGGAACCACTGAAGCTTTCTTT
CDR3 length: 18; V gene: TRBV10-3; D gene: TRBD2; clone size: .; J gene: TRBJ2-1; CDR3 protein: CAISESMASGESWDEQFF; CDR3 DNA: TGTGCCATCAGTGAGTCGATGGCTAGCGGGGAAAGCTGGGATGAGCAGTTCTTC
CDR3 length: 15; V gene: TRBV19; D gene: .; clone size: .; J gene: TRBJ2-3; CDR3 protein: CASSPERGLTDTQYF; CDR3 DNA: TGTGCCAGTAGTCCCGAAAGGGGATTAACAGATACGCAGTATTTT
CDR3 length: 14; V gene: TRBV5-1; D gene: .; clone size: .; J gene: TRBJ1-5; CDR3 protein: CASSLDPDNQPQHF; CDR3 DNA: TGTGCCAGCAGCTTGGACCCGGATAATCAGCCCCAGCATTTT
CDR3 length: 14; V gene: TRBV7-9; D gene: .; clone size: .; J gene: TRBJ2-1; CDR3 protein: CASSLHPSVGEQFF; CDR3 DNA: TGTGCCAGCAGCCTCCACCCCTCGGTCGGTGAGCAGTTCTTC
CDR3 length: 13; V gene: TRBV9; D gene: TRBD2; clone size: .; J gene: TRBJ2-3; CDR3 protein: CASSVSGSDTQYF; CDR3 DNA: TGTGCCAGCAGCGTTAGCGGGTCAGATACGCAGTATTTT